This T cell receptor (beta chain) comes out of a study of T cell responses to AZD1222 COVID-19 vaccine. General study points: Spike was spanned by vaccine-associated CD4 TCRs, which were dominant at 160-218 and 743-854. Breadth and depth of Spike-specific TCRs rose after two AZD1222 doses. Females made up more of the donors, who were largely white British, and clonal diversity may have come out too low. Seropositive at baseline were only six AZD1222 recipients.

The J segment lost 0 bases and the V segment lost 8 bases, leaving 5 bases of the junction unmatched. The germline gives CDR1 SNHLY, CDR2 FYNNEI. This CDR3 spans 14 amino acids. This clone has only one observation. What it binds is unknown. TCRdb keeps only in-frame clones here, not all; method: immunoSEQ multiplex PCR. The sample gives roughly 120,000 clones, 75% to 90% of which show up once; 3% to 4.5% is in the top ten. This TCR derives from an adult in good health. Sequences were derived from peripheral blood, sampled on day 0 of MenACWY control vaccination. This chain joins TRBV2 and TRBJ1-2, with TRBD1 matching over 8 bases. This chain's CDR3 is CASAAGGSNYGYTF. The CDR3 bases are TGTGCCAGCGCGGCAGGGGGCTCTAACTATGGCTACACCTTC.